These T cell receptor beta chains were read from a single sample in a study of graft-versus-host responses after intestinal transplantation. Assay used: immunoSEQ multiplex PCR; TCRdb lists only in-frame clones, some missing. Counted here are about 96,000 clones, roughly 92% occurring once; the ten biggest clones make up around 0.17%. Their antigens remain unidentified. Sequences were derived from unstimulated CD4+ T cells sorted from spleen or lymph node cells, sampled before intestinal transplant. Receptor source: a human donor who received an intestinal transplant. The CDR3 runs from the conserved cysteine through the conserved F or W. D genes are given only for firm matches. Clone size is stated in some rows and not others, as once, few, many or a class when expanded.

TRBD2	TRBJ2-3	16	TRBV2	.	CASSPGRAGGPGTQYF	TGTGCCAGCAGCCCCGGCCGAGCGGGAGGGCCGGGTACGCAGTATTTT
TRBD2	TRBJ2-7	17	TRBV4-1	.	CASSQDATSGISYEQYF	TGCGCCAGCAGCCAAGACGCCACTAGCGGGATATCCTACGAGCAGTACTTC
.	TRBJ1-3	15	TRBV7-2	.	CASSLIRSSGNTIYF	TGTGCCAGCAGCCTAATCAGGTCATCGGGAAACACCATATATTTT
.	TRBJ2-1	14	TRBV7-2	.	CASKPRFGGPEQFF	TGTGCCAGCAAGCCAAGGTTCGGGGGACCTGAGCAGTTCTTC
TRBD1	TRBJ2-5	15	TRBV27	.	CASSLGRGRGETQYF	TGTGCCAGCAGTTTGGGCAGGGGGCGCGGAGAGACCCAGTACTTC
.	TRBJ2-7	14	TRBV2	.	CASRETAGSYEQYF	TGTGCCAGCAGGGAAACGGCGGGCTCCTACGAGCAGTACTTC
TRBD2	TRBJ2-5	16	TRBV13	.	CASSSHRTSAKETQYF	TGTGCCAGCAGCTCTCATCGGACTAGCGCTAAAGAGACCCAGTACTTC
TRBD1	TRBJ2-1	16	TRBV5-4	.	CASSAPGTGALNEQFF	TGTGCCAGCAGCGCACCCGGGACAGGGGCCCTCAATGAGCAGTTCTTC
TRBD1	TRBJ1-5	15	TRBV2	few	CASREGGPSNQPQHF	TGTGCCAGCAGAGAAGGGGGCCCGAGCAATCAGCCCCAGCATTTT
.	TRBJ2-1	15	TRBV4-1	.	CASSQVDRYYNEQFF	TGCGCCAGCAGCCAAGTAGACAGGTACTACAATGAGCAGTTCTTC
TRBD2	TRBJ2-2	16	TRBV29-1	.	CSVEFMGGGAPGELFF	TGCAGCGTTGAATTTATGGGCGGGGGGGCCCCCGGGGAGCTGTTTTTT
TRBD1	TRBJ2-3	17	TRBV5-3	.	CARSLGTRGPSTDTQYF	TGTGCCAGAAGCTTGGGGACCAGGGGGCCCAGCACAGATACGCAGTATTTT
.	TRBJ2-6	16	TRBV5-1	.	CASGETGSSGANVLTF	TGCGCCAGCGGTGAGACAGGTAGCTCTGGGGCCAACGTCCTGACTTTC
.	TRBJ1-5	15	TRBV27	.	CASSFVGGRDQPQHF	TGTGCCAGCAGTTTTGTGGGGGGGAGGGACCAGCCCCAGCATTTT
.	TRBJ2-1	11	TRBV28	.	CASSLSGAEFF	TGTGCCAGCAGTTTATCTGGGGCCGAGTTCTTC
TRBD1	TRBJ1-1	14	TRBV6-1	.	CASSSGTANTEAFF	TGTGCCAGCAGCTCCGGGACAGCTAACACTGAAGCTTTCTTT
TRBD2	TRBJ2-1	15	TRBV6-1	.	CASSPGTSGKNEQFF	TGTGCCAGCAGTCCTGGGACTAGCGGGAAAAATGAGCAGTTCTTC
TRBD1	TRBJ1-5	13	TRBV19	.	CASSTDRAQPQHF	TGTGCCAGTAGTACGGACAGGGCTCAGCCCCAGCATTTT
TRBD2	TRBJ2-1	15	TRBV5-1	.	CASSLLTSGDNEQFF	TGCGCCAGCAGCTTGTTAACTAGCGGGGACAATGAGCAGTTCTTC
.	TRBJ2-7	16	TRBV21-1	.	CASSKAPWTGLYEQYF	TGTGCCAGCAGCAAAGCGCCCTGGACAGGGTTATATGAGCAGTACTTC
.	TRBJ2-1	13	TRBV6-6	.	CASNIRLGHEQFF	TGTGCCAGCAACATAAGACTAGGCCATGAGCAGTTCTTC
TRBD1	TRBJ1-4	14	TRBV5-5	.	CASSATGGGEKLFF	TGTGCCAGCAGCGCGACAGGGGGCGGTGAAAAACTGTTTTTT
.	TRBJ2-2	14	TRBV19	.	CASSRQSNTGELFF	TGTGCCAGTAGTAGACAGTCGAACACCGGGGAGCTGTTTTTT
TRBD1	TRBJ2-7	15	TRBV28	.	CASRRQTGETYEQYF	TGTGCCAGCAGGAGACAGACAGGGGAGACCTACGAGCAGTACTTC
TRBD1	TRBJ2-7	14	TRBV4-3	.	CASSRGTGEYEQYF	TGCGCCAGCAGCCGAGGCACAGGGGAGTACGAGCAGTACTTC
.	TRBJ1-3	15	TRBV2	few	CASSEWTNSGNTIYF	TGTGCCAGCAGTGAGTGGACAAACTCTGGAAACACCATATATTTT
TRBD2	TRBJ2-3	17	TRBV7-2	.	CASSLDPPGGYSDTQYF	TGTGCCAGCAGCTTAGATCCTCCGGGGGGATACTCAGATACGCAGTATTTT
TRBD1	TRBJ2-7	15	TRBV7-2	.	CASSQGQGRLGEQYF	TGTGCCAGCAGCCAAGGACAGGGTCGGTTGGGGGAGCAGTACTTC
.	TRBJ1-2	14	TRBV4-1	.	CASSQDLGIVGYTF	TGCGCCAGCAGCCAAGATCTAGGTATAGTAGGCTACACCTTC
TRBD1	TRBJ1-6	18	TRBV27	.	CASSSQGVDRRYNSPLHF	TGTGCCAGCAGTTCCCAAGGGGTGGACAGGAGATATAATTCACCCCTCCACTTT
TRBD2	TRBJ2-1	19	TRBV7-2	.	CASSIGTSGATSAYNEQFF	TGTGCCAGCAGCATCGGGACTAGCGGGGCGACAAGCGCCTACAATGAGCAGTTCTTC
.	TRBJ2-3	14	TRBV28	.	CASSSGSPTDTQYF	TGTGCCAGCAGCAGCGGATCCCCCACAGATACGCAGTATTTT
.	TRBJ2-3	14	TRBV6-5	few	CASSRDSRTDTQYF	TGTGCCAGCAGCCGTGACAGCCGCACAGATACGCAGTATTTT
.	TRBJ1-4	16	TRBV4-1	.	CASSQIQSSTNEKLFF	TGCGCCAGCAGCCAGATCCAGTCCTCAACTAATGAAAAACTGTTTTTT
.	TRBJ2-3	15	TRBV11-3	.	CASSLDPLNTDTQYF	TGTGCCAGCAGCTTAGATCCCCTTAACACAGATACGCAGTATTTT
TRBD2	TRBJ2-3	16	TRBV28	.	CASSTLAGGSTDTQYF	TGTGCCAGCAGTACCCTAGCGGGAGGTTCGACAGATACGCAGTATTTT
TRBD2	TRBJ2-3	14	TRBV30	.	CAWSSGSFTDTQYF	TGTGCCTGGAGTAGCGGGAGTTTCACAGATACGCAGTATTTT
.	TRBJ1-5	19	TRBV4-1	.	CASSQDPFGILGGNQPQHF	TGCGCCAGCAGCCAAGACCCCTTTGGCATTCTAGGTGGGAATCAGCCCCAGCATTTT
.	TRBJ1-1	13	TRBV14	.	CASSQVQGTEAFF	TGTGCCAGCAGCCAAGTTCAGGGAACTGAAGCTTTCTTT
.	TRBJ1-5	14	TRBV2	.	CASSNSYSNQPQHF	TGTGCCAGCAGTAACAGCTATAGCAATCAGCCCCAGCATTTT
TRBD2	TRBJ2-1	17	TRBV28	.	CASRNGGAGVQFNEQFF	TGTGCCAGCAGAAACGGGGGGGCGGGAGTTCAGTTCAATGAGCAGTTCTTC
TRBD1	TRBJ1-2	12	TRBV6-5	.	CASSKQGYGYTF	TGTGCCAGCAGTAAACAGGGGTATGGCTACACCTTC
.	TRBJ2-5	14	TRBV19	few	CASSPRGGEETQYF	TGTGCCAGTAGTCCCAGGGGAGGGGAAGAGACCCAGTACTTC
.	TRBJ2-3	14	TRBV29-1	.	CSVEPQGRSDTQYF	TGCAGCGTTGAACCCCAGGGCAGGTCAGATACGCAGTATTTT
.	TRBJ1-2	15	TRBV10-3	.	CAISELQVWSNGYTF	TGTGCCATCAGTGAGCTCCAGGTCTGGTCAAATGGCTACACCTTC
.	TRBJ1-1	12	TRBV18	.	CASSPGPEGAFF	TGTGCCAGCTCACCGGGCCCCGAGGGAGCTTTCTTT
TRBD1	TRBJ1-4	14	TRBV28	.	CASSPGTGNEKLFF	TGTGCCAGCAGTCCCGGGACAGGGAATGAAAAACTGTTTTTT
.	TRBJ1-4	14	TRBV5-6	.	CASSLSSINEKLFF	TGTGCCAGCAGCTTGAGCTCTATTAATGAAAAACTGTTTTTT
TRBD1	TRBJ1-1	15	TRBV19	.	CASIGQGELQTEAFF	TGTGCCAGTATAGGCCAGGGGGAATTGCAGACTGAAGCTTTCTTT
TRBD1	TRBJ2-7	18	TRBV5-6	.	CASSFSANRGPTSYEQYF	TGTGCCAGCAGCTTTTCTGCGAACAGGGGGCCTACAAGCTACGAGCAGTACTTC
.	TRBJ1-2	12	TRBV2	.	CASTPGRYGYTF	TGTGCCAGCACACCGGGAAGGTATGGCTACACCTTC
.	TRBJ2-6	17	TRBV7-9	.	CASSLSQVPSGANVLTF	TGTGCCAGCAGCTTATCACAAGTACCCTCTGGGGCCAACGTCCTGACTTTC
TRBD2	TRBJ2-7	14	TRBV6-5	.	CASRPQRGAYEQYF	TGTGCCAGCAGACCTCAGCGGGGGGCCTACGAGCAGTACTTC
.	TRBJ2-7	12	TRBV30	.	CAWSLISYEQYF	TGTGCCTGGAGTTTAATATCCTACGAGCAGTACTTC
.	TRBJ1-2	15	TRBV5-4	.	CASSLVDRQAGGYTF	TGTGCCAGCAGCTTGGTTGACCGACAGGCTGGGGGCTACACCTTC
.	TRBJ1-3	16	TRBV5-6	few	CASSLGPVRGGNTIYF	TGTGCCAGCAGCTTGGGCCCCGTCAGGGGAGGAAACACCATATATTTT
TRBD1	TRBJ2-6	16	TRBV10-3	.	CAISPGTGAGANVLTF	TGTGCCATATCACCGGGAACAGGGGCTGGGGCCAACGTCCTGACTTTC
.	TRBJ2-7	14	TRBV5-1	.	CASSPDYIEYEQYF	TGCGCCAGCAGCCCGGACTATATAGAGTACGAGCAGTACTTC
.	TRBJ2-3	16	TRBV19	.	CASSIVGGGITDTQYF	TGTGCCAGTAGTATAGTAGGGGGGGGCATCACAGATACGCAGTATTTT
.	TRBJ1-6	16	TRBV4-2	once	CASSQARSSYNSPLHF	TGTGCCAGCAGCCAGGCAAGGAGCTCCTATAATTCACCCCTCCACTTT